The TCR beta chain under discussion was sequenced for a study of human T cells and chemical hapten exposure. Study at large: Diphenylcyclopropenone, dosed weekly to the scalp, was given to patients throughout the roughly 25-week study. Findings of the study overall: Sensitizing to DPC left TCRs with a frequency above 1 in 1000 unaltered.

As for time point: pre-sensitization, week 0. Treatment given: therapeutic diphenylcyclopropenone sensitization with weekly scalp DPC. Each patch-test visit's blood sample preceded patch application. The donor pool consisted of alopecia patients aged 18 to 70 years, considered suitable for DPC. This clonotype was picked up a small number of times. Its antigen is not identified. J lost 6 bases, V lost 7 bases, and 3 bases had no gene match. Germline-derived CDR1 and CDR2 are SQVTM and ANQGSEA. The CDR3 has 13 amino acids. Via MiXCR, TCRdb re-called the RACE reads, giving one row per CDR3 protein. The sample has over 300,000 distinct CDR3 sequences; roughly 5.3% are singletons.

The sequenced sample was whole blood, obtained in connection with sensitization to the hapten diphenylcyclopropenone (DPC). The clonotype comes from a woman aged 50 to 65 with alopecia areata. Some clones in this sample may be carry-over from other donors' samples. The chain employs TRBV29-1 and TRBJ2-7; 16 positions match TRBD2. The CDR3, as DNA: TGCAGCGCAGGGACTAGCGGGGGGGGCGAGCAGTACTTC. Translating it yields CSAGTSGGGEQYF.